The T cell receptor (beta chain) under discussion was sequenced for a study of OX40 agonist ivuxolimab in advanced cancers. The method was immunoSEQ multiplex PCR; TCRdb's version includes in-frame clones alone and lacks a portion of them. The sample shows 92,000 or so clones, approximately 84% of them seen only once. Trimming stripped 0 bases from V and 4 bases from J, with 12 bases between. Germline lookup yields CDR1 MGHRA and CDR2 YSYEKL. The CDR3 is 15 residues long. The material was CD4+ or CD8+ T cells sorted from blood, obtained in a trial of the OX40 agonist ivuxolimab. This TCR was sampled from an adult with an advanced solid tumor such as melanoma, head and neck, liver or kidney cancer. The V gene is TRBV4-1, the J gene TRBJ1-1; weak D call: TRBD1 (5 bases). The CDR3 DNA reads as TGCGCCAGCAGCCAAGAATCCGGAAGGGGCACTGAAGCTTTCTTT. This gives the protein CASSQESGRGTEAFF.